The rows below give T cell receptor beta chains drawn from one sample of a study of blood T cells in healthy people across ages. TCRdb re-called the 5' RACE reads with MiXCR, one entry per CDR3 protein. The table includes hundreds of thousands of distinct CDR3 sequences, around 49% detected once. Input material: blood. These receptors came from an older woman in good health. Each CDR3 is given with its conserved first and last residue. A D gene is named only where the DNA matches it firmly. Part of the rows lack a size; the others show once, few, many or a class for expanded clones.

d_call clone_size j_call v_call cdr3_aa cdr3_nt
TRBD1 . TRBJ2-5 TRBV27 CASSLNRQGETQYF TGTGCCAGCAGTTTAAATCGACAGGGTGAGACCCAGTACTTC
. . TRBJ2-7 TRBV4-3 CASSQELERPYEQYF TGCGCCAGCAGCCAAGAACTTGAAAGGCCCTACGAGCAGTACTTC
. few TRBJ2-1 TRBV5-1 CASSLGVLSYNEQFF TGCGCCAGCAGCTTGGGCGTACTTTCCTACAATGAGCAGTTCTTC
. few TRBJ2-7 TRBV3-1 CASSPRAFTYEQYF TGTGCCAGCAGCCCCCGGGCCTTCACCTACGAGCAGTACTTC
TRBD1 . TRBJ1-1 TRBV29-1 CSVGGGTDTEAFF TGCAGCGTTGGAGGGGGCACGGACACTGAAGCTTTCTTT
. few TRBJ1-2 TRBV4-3 CASSQDSGVYGHGYTF TGCGCCAGCAGCCAAGATTCAGGGGTATATGGTCATGGCTACACCTTC
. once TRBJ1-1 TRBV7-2 CASSRRGIVYTEAFF TGTGCCAGCAGCCGACGAGGGATAGTTTACACTGAAGCTTTCTTT
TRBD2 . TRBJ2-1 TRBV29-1 CSARAGGLNNEQFF TGCAGCGCCAGAGCGGGAGGGCTGAACAATGAGCAGTTCTTC
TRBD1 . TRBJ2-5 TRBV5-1 CASSTTGVGEQYF TGCGCCAGCAGCACCACAGGGGTGGGTGAGCAGTACTTC
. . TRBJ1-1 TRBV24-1 CATSGGPVTRTEAFF TGTGCCACCAGTGGTGGGCCTGTAACTCGCACTGAAGCTTTCTTT